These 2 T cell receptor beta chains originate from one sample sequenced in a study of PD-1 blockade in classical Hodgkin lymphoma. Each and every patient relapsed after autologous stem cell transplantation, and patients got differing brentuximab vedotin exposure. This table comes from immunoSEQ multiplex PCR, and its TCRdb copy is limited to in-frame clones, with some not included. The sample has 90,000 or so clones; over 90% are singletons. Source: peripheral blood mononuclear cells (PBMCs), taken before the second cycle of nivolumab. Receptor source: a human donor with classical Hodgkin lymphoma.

The CDR3 protein is CATSTETGEALLANTEAFF. In DNA form, the CDR3 reads TGTGCCACCAGCACGGAGACGGGCGAAGCACTCTTGGCGAACACTGAAGCTTTCTTT. The V and J genes are TRBV15 and TRBJ1-1, with D hard to call. Germline V gene data show CDR1 as LNHNV and CDR2 as YYDKDF (reference sequence). V gave up 4 bases and J gave up 1 base, with 25 bases separating them. The CDR3 sequence is 19 residues long.

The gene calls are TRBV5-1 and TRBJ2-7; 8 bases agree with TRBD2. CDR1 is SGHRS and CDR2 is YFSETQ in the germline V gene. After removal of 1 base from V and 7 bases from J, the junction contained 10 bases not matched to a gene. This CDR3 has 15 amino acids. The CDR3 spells CASSLRLAGPFEQYF. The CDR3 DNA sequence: TGCGCCAGCAGCTTGCGCCTAGCGGGCCCGTTTGAGCAGTACTTC.